The 22 T cell receptor beta chains listed next were all sequenced from one sample in a study of beta chain features in type 1 diabetes. The study, taken as a whole, reports: Significant though moderate, a shortening of TCRB CDR3s appeared in all four CD4+ subsets of Type 1 diabetes patients.

TCRB transcripts that were expressed got sequenced, as all of the isolated RNA had been reverse transcribed. TCRdb's table, derived via immunoSEQ multiplex PCR, lists solely in-frame clones and lacks some. The sample carries 300,000 or so clones, less than 15% recorded once. For these TCRs, the target antigens are not known. The sequenced material came from naive CD4+ T cells from blood. Source of these receptors: a woman between 18 and 30 years old with type 1 diabetes.

The chain is built from TRBV29-1 and TRBJ1-2; D perhaps matches TRBD1 (6 bases). The CDR3 is 14 residues long. Germline V gene lookup returns CDR1 SQVTM and CDR2 ANQGSEA. Trimming took off 4 bases at V and 2 bases at J, with 14 bases between the two ends. For the CDR3, the DNA is TGCAGCGTTGCCCCGGACAGATTAAACTATGGCTACACCTTC. Amino acids: CSVAPDRLNYGYTF. The full variable domain, with the rest looked up from reference TRBV29-1 and TRBJ1-2, is SAVISQKPSRDICQRGTSLTIQCQVDSQVTMMFWYRQQPGQSLTLIATANQGSEATYESGFVIDKFPISRPNLTFSTLTVSNMSPEDSSIYLCSVAPDRLNYGYTFGSGTRLTVV.

The chain uses TRBV7-8 and TRBJ1-5, with TRBD1 matching 7 bases. The junction had 7 bases not matched to a gene; V was cut back by 5 bases and J by 3 bases. Germline CDR1 reads SGHVS; CDR2 reads FQNEAQ. The length of the CDR3 is 15 residues. The CDR3 loop reads CASSARDSFNQPQHF. The CDR3 DNA sequence: TGTGCCAGCAGCGCCCGGGACAGCTTCAATCAGCCCCAGCATTTT. Filled out from reference TRBV7-8 and TRBJ1-5, the complete variable domain reads GAGVSQSPRYKVAKRGQDVALRCDPISGHVSLFWYQQALGQGPEFLTYFQNEAQLDKSGLPSDRFFAERPEGSVSTLKIQRTQQEDSAVYLCASSARDSFNQPQHFGDGTRLSIL.

This clone has just a few counts. The rearrangement joins TRBV6-6 to TRBJ1-2; the match to TRBD1 covers 7 bases. Germline-derived CDR1 and CDR2 are MNHNY and SVGAGI (reference sequence). Trimming removed 6 bases from V and 5 bases from J; junction bases left unmatched: 3. The CDR3 is 12 residues long. CDR3 sequence (DNA): TGTGCCAGCAGCGGGACAGTTTATGGCTACACCTTC. Amino acids: CASSGTVYGYTF.

The V gene is TRBV28, the J gene TRBJ2-2; the D gene is possibly TRBD2 (6 bases). Trimming removed 6 bases at V and 2 bases at J, with 10 bases between. Germline V gene sequence: CDR1 MDHEN, CDR2 SYDVKM. The CDR3 has 14 residues. Here the CDR3 reads CASRGGTNTGELFF. DNA for the CDR3: TGTGCCAGCAGAGGAGGGACTAACACCGGGGAGCTGTTTTTT.

This clone has just a few counts. The V gene is TRBV7-2, the J gene TRBJ2-3, with 9 positions matching TRBD2. CDR3 size: 15 residues. CDR1 and CDR2 from the germline V gene are SGHTA and FQGNSA. With V trimmed by 7 bases and J by 5 bases, 10 bases remained unmatched. CDR3 nucleotide sequence: TGTGCCAGCAATGCCGCGGGAGGGTCACGAGATACGCAGTATTTT. Translation gives CASNAAGGSRDTQYF.

This clone was seen a few times. This chain joins TRBV28 and TRBJ2-5, with a tentative D call TRBD2 (6 bases). Trimming stripped 7 bases from V and 5 bases from J, with 11 bases between. The CDR3 loop spans 12 amino acids. The germline V gene encodes CDR1 MDHEN and CDR2 SYDVKM. CDR3 residues: CASTRGRETQYF. The DNA for the CDR3 is TGTGCCAGCACTCGAGGGAGGGAGACCCAGTACTTC.

The genes are TRBV2 and TRBJ1-1, with TRBD1 as a possible D gene (5 bases). Between the trimmed V and J ends, which lost 4 bases and 6 bases, there was a span of 12 bases. Germline V gene sequence: CDR1 SNHLY, CDR2 FYNNEI. The CDR3 loop spans 13 amino acids. The CDR3 protein is CASSGQGRAEAFF. As DNA, the CDR3 is TGTGCCAGCAGTGGCCAGGGCAGGGCTGAAGCTTTCTTT. Supplemented by reference TRBV2 and TRBJ1-1, the full variable domain reads EPEVTQTPSHQVTQMGQEVILRCVPISNHLYFYWYRQILGQKVEFLVSFYNNEISEKSEIFDDQFSVERPDGSNFTLKIRSTKLEDSAMYFCASSGQGRAEAFFGQGTRLTVV.

In this sample, this clone turned up a few times. The V gene is TRBV5-4, the J gene TRBJ2-1; TRBD2 matches at 13 bases. This CDR3 contains 15 residues. Per the germline V gene, CDR1 is SGHNT and CDR2 is YYREEE (reference sequence). Trimming cost V 4 bases and J 9 bases; bases outside gene matches: 7. DNA for the CDR3: TGTGCCAGCAGCCGAAGACTAGCGGGAGGATTTGAGCAGTTCTTC. Amino acid sequence: CASSRRLAGGFEQFF. Full variable domain (outside the CDR3, taken from reference TRBV5-4 and TRBJ2-1): ETGVTQSPTHLIKTRGQQVTLRCSSQSGHNTVSWYQQALGQGPQFIFQYYREEENGRGNFPPRFSGLQFPNYSSELNVNALELDDSALYLCASSRRLAGGFEQFFGPGTRLTVL.

This clone was observed a few times. This sequence joins TRBV30 and TRBJ2-1, with a weak D call TRBD2 (5 bases). CDR3 length equals 11 residues. Trimming removed 4 bases at V and 8 bases at J, with 9 bases between. The germline V gene encodes CDR1 GTSNPN and CDR2 SVGIG (reference sequence). The CDR3: CAWNGRDEQFF. DNA for the CDR3: TGTGCCTGGAACGGGCGGGATGAGCAGTTCTTC.

This clone was counted a few times. The chain combines TRBV15 with TRBJ1-5, with D hard to call. The CDR3 has 15 amino acids. V gave up 1 base and J gave up 0 bases, with 7 bases separating them. Germline CDR1 is LNHNV and CDR2 is YYDKDF (reference sequence). CDR3 loop: CATSRGEYSNQPQHF. CDR3 bases: TGTGCCACCAGCAGAGGAGAGTATAGCAATCAGCCCCAGCATTTT. The full variable domain, with the rest looked up from reference TRBV15 and TRBJ1-5, is DAMVIQNPRYQVTQFGKPVTLSCSQTLNHNVMYWYQQKSSQAPKLLFHYYDKDFNNEADTPDNFQSRRPNTSFCFLDIRSPGLGDTAMYLCATSRGEYSNQPQHFGDGTRLSIL.

V usage is TRBV28 and J usage is TRBJ2-1; D is undetermined. V was pared by 11 bases and J by 5 bases, with 13 bases between. CDR1 and CDR2 (germline): MDHEN, SYDVKM. This CDR3 is built from 12 residues. DNA for the CDR3: TGTGCCCCGCAGATTCTGGACAATGAGCAGTTCTTC. This sequence encodes CAPQILDNEQFF.

The chain links TRBV7-9 to TRBJ2-2; D might be TRBD1 (6 bases). The CDR3 runs to 17 residues. Trimming cost V 5 bases and J 0 bases, with 16 bases left between them. Germline V gives CDR1 SEHNR, CDR2 FQNEAQ (reference sequence). DNA of the CDR3: TGTGCCAGCAGCAAACGAGGACAGAGTTCGAACACCGGGGAGCTGTTTTTT. This translates into CASSKRGQSSNTGELFF.

The table lists this clone with a few counts. V usage is TRBV30 and J usage is TRBJ2-7; 8 nucleotides match TRBD2. The CDR3 is 19 residues long. CDR1 is GTSNPN and CDR2 is SVGIG in the germline V gene (reference sequence). With V trimmed by 0 bases and J by 7 bases, 23 bases remained unmatched. CDR3 bases: TGTGCCTGGAGTGTAGGGGCGGGAGGAAGTACCCCGGTCTCAGGGGAGCAGTACGTC. It codes for CAWSVGAGGSTPVSGEQYV.

The rearrangement uses TRBV6-5 and TRBJ1-2; 11 bases map to TRBD1. V dropped 6 bases and J dropped 5; count of bases not matched to a gene: 8. This CDR3 has 15 amino acids. Germline V CDR1 and CDR2: MNHEY, SVGAGI. CDR3 amino acids: CASSSGGQGAYGYTF. The CDR3 region has the DNA TGTGCCAGCAGCTCCGGAGGACAGGGGGCGTATGGCTACACCTTC.

Only a few counts were recorded for this clone. The V and J genes are TRBV7-2 and TRBJ1-5; TRBD1 might be the D (5 bases). Trimming left V 3 bases short and J 4 bases short, with 10 bases between. CDR1 SGHTA and CDR2 FQGNSA come from the germline V gene. The CDR3 runs 14 residues. DNA for the CDR3: TGTGCCAGCAGCTTGGGACTGGGAAATCAGCCCCAGCATTTT. It encodes CASSLGLGNQPQHF.

As DNA, the CDR3 is TGTGCCAGCAGCTTAGTTGGCGGGAGCAATGAGCAGTTCTTC. It translates to CASSLVGGSNEQFF. The chain links TRBV7-2 to TRBJ2-1, with 7 positions matching TRBD2. The CDR3 has 14 residues. Germline CDR1 is SGHTA and CDR2 is FQGNSA. The junction had 3 bases not matched to a gene; V was cut back by 1 base and J by 6 bases.

This clone was counted only a few times. The V call is TRBV7-8, the J call TRBJ2-5; D gene uncertain. Germline CDR1 and CDR2: SGHVS and FQNEAQ. The CDR3 totals 15 residues. V was pared by 1 base and J by 3 bases, with 12 bases between. The CDR3 DNA reads TGTGCCAGCAGCTTAGACGTGGCGGCTAAAGAGACCCAGTACTTC. This translates into CASSLDVAAKETQYF. The full variable domain, rest sourced from reference TRBV7-8 and TRBJ2-5, is GAGVSQSPRYKVAKRGQDVALRCDPISGHVSLFWYQQALGQGPEFLTYFQNEAQLDKSGLPSDRFFAERPEGSVSTLKIQRTQQEDSAVYLCASSLDVAAKETQYFGPGTRLLVL.

This chain connects TRBV7-7 to TRBJ2-5; D may be TRBD1 (5 bases). Germline CDR1 is SSHAT and CDR2 is FNYEAQ (reference sequence). CDR3 size: 15 residues. Trimming removed 0 bases at V and 5 bases at J, with 13 bases between. CDR3 nucleotide sequence: TGTGCCAGCAGCTTAGCAGGGGCCATGTGGGAGACCCAGTACTTC. This encodes CASSLAGAMWETQYF. The full variable domain, its missing parts supplied by reference TRBV7-7 and TRBJ2-5, is GAGVSQSPRYKVTKRGQDVTLRCDPISSHATLYWYQQALGQGPEFLTYFNYEAQPDKSGLPSDRFSAERPEGSISTLTIQRTEQRDSAMYRCASSLAGAMWETQYFGPGTRLLVL.

This clone was counted only a few times. The rearrangement links TRBV5-1 to TRBJ2-7, with 7 nucleotides matching TRBD2. The CDR3 totals 15 residues. J gave up 4 bases and V 3 bases, and 10 bases lay outside the gene matches. The germline gives CDR1 SGHRS, CDR2 YFSETQ. Written as DNA, the CDR3 is TGCGCCAGCAGCTCTTCGCCGGGGGAGGGATACGAGCAGTACTTC. Translated: CASSSSPGEGYEQYF.

This chain links TRBV28 with TRBJ1-1; 9 bases are a match to TRBD1. J lost 10 bases, V lost 4 bases, and 10 bases had no gene match. CDR3 size: 14 residues. Looked up from germline, CDR1 is MDHEN and CDR2 is SYDVKM. The DNA for the CDR3 is TGTGCCAGCAGTTCCGGACAGGGGACAAAGGGAGCTTTCTTT. Protein sequence: CASSSGQGTKGAFF.

As for this clone: One end of the junction is discordant with germline, which a read error may explain. V and J are TRBV6-5 and TRBJ1-1; no clear D gene. The germline gives CDR1 MNHEY, CDR2 SVGAGI. This CDR3 comprises 13 residues. CDR3 in DNA: TGTGCCAGCAGTGAAGCGCCCTCCCGGGTGAGTCTCTTT. This sequence encodes CASSEAPSRVSLF.

CDR3 in amino acids: CASSPFRGETQYF. In DNA form, the CDR3 reads TGTGCCAGCAGCCCGTTTAGAGGGGAGACCCAGTACTTC. The V and J genes are TRBV7-2 and TRBJ2-5, with TRBD2 as a possible D gene (5 bases). The CDR3 extends over 13 amino acids. The germline CDR1 and CDR2 sequences are SGHTA and FQGNSA. V was cut by 5 bases and J by 5 bases, with 12 bases left in between.